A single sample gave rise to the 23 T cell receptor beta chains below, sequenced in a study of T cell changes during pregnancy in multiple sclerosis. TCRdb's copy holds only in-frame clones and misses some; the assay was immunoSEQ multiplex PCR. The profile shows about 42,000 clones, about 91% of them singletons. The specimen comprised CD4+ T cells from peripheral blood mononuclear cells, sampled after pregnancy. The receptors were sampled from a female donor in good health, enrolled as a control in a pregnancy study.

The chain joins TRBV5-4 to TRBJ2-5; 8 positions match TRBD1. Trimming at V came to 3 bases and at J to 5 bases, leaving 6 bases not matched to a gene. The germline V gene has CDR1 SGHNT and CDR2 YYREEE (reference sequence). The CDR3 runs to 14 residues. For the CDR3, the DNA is TGTGCCAGCAGCTCCCCGGACAGGGTCGAGACCCAGTACTTC. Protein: CASSSPDRVETQYF.

The CDR3 DNA reads as TGTGCCAGCAGCTTGCCAGGGACCTACAATGAGCAGTTCTTC. Its translation: CASSLPGTYNEQFF. This chain connects TRBV5-4 to TRBJ2-1, with D possibly being TRBD1 (5 bases). Trimming cost V 1 base and J 2 bases, with 7 bases left between them. This CDR3 contains 14 residues. CDR1 is SGHNT, CDR2 YYREEE, per germline (reference sequence).

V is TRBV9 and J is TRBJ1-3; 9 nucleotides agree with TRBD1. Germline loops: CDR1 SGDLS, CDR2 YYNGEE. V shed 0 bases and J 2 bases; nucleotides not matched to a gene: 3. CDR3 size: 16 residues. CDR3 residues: CASSVDTGGTGNTIYF. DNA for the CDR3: TGTGCCAGCAGCGTAGATACAGGGGGCACTGGAAACACCATATATTTT. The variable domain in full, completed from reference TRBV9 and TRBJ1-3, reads DSGVTQTPKHLITATGQRVTLRCSPRSGDLSVYWYQQSLDQGLQFLIQYYNGEERAKGNILERFSAQQFPDLHSELNLSSLELGDSALYFCASSVDTGGTGNTIYFGEGSWLTVV.

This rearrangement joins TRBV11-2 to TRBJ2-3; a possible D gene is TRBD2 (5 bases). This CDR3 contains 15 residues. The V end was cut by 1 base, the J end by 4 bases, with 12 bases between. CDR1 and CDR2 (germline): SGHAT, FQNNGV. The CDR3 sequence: CASSLVGSESDTQYF. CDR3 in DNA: TGTGCCAGCAGCTTAGTGGGTAGCGAGTCAGATACGCAGTATTTT.

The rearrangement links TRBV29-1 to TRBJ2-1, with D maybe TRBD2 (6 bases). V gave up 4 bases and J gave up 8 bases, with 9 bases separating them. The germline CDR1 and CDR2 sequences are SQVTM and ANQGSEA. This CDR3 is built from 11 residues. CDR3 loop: CSVGRVYEQFF. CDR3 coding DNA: TGCAGCGTTGGGAGGGTCTATGAGCAGTTCTTC.

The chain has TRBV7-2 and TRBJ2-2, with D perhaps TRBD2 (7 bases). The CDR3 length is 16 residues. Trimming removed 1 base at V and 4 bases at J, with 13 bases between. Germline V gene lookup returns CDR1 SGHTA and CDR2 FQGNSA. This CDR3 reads CASSLVGGQITGELFF. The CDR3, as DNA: TGTGCCAGCAGCTTAGTGGGGGGGCAGATCACCGGGGAGCTGTTTTTT.

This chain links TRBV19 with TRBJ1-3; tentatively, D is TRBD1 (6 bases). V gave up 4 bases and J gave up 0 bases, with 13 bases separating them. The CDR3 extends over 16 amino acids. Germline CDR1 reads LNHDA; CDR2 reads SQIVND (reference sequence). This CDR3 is CASSTDRSSSGNTIYF. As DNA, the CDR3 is TGTGCCAGTAGTACCGACAGGTCCTCCTCTGGAAACACCATATATTTT.

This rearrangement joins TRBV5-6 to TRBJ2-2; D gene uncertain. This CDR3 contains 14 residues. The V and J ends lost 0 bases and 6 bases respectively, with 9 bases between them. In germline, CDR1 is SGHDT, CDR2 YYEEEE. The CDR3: CASSLALGAGELFF. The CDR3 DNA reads TGTGCCAGCAGCTTGGCTCTCGGAGCCGGGGAGCTGTTTTTT.

DNA of the CDR3: TGCGCCAGCAGCCAAGAGGTTGTGGCAGTTTCAACTAATGAAAAACTGTTTTTT. Protein sequence: CASSQEVVAVSTNEKLFF. This chain uses TRBV4-1 with TRBJ1-4; D is unclear. The CDR3 sequence is 18 residues long. Germline values: CDR1 MGHRA, CDR2 YSYEKL. V dropped 0 bases and J dropped 0 bases, with 14 bases sitting between them.

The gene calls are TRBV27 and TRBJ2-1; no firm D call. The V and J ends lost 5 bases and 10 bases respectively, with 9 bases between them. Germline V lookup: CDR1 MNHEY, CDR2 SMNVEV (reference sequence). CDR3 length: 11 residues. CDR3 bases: TGTGCCAGCAGTAACCGTCAGGAGCAGTTCTTC. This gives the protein CASSNRQEQFF.

The CDR3 protein is CASSPSPDYEQYF. The CDR3 DNA sequence: TGTGCCAGCAGCCCTTCACCAGACTACGAGCAGTACTTC. The J gene is TRBJ2-7, the V gene TRBV7-2, with unresolved D. CDR1 and CDR2 from the germline V gene are SGHTA and FQGNSA. V was clipped by 5 bases and J by 3 bases, with 11 bases between them. The CDR3 totals 13 residues.

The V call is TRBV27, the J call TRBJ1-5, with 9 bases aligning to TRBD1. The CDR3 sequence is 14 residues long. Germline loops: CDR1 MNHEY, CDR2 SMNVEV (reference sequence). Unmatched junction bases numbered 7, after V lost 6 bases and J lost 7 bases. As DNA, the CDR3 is TGTGCCAGCAGCTGGACAGGGGTTGGCCAGCCCCAGCATTTT. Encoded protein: CASSWTGVGQPQHF.

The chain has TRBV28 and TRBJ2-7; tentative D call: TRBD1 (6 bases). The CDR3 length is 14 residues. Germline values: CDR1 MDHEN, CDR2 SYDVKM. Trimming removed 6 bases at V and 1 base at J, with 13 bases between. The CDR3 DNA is TGTGCCAGCAGACGGGACAATCTATCCTACGAGCAGTACTTC. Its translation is CASRRDNLSYEQYF.

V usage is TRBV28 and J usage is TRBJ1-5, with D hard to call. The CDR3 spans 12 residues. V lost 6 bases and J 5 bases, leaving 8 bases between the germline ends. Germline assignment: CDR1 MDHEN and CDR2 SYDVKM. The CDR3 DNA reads TGTGCCAGCAGCAACAGATATCAGCCCCAGCATTTT. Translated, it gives CASSNRYQPQHF.

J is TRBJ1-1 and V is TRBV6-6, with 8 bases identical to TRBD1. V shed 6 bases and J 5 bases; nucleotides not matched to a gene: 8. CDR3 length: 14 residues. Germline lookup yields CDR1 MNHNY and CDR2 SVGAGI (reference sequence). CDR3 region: CASRGLDRGTEAFF. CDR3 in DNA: TGTGCCAGCAGGGGACTCGACAGGGGAACTGAAGCTTTCTTT.

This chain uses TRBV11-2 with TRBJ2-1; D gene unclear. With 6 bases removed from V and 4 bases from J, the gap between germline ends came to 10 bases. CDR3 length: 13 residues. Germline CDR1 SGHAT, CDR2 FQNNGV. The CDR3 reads CASRSGPYNEQFF. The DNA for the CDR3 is TGTGCCAGCAGATCTGGCCCGTACAATGAGCAGTTCTTC. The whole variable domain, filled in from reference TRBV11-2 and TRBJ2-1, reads EAGVAQSPRYKIIEKRQSVAFWCNPISGHATLYWYQQILGQGPKLLIQFQNNGVVDDSQLPKDRFSAERLKGVDSTLKIQPAKLEDSAVYLCASRSGPYNEQFFGPGTRLTVL.

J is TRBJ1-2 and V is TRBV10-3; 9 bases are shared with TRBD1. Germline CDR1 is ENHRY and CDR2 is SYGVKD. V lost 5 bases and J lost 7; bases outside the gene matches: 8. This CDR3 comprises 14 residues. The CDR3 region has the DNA TGTGCCATCAGTAGAGGACAGGGGCGAGGTGGCTACACCTTC. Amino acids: CAISRGQGRGGYTF.

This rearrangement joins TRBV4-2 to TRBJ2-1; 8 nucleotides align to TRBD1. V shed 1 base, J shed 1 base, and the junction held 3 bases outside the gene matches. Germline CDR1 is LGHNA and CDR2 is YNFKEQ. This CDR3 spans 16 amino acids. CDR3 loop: CASSQGQGASYNEQFF. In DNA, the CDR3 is TGTGCCAGCAGCCAAGGGCAGGGGGCTTCCTACAATGAGCAGTTCTTC.

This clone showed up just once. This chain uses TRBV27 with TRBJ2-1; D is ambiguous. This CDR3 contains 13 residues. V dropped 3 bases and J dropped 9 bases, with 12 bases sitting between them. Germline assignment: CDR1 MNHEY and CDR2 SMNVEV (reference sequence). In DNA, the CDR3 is TGTGCCAGCAGTTTTTTCGATTCGGGTGAGCAGTTCTTC. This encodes CASSFFDSGEQFF.

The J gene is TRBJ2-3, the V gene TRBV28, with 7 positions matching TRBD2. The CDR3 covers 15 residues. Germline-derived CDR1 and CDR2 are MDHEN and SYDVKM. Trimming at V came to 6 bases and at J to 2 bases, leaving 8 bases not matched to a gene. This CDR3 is CASRQEAGDTDTQYF. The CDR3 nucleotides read TGTGCCAGCAGACAAGAGGCGGGGGACACAGATACGCAGTATTTT.

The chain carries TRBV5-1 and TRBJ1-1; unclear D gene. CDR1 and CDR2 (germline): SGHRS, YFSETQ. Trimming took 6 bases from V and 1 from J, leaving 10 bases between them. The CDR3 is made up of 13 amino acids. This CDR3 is CASIGGTNTEAFF. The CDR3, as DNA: TGCGCCAGCATCGGAGGTACGAACACTGAAGCTTTCTTT. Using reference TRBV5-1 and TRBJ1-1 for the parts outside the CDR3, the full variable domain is KAGVTQTPRYLIKTRGQQVTLSCSPISGHRSVSWYQQTPGQGLQFLFEYFSETQRNKGNFPGRFSGRQFSNSRSEMNVSTLELGDSALYLCASIGGTNTEAFFGQGTRLTVV.

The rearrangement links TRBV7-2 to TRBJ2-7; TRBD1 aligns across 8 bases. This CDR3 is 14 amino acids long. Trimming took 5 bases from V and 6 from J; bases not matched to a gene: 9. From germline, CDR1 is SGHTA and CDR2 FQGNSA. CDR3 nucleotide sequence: TGTGCCAGCAGCATCCGACAGGGGCAGGGCGAGCAGTACTTC. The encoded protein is CASSIRQGQGEQYF.

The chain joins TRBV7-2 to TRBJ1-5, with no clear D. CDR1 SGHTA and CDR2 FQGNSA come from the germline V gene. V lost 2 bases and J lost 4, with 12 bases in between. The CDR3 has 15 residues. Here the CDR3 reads CASSLRSGVNQPQHF. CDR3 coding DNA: TGTGCCAGCAGCTTAAGGTCCGGGGTAAATCAGCCCCAGCATTTT.